Following are 27 T cell receptor beta chains from one sample sequenced in a study of blood T cells in healthy people across ages (dated by TCRdb to between 2014 and 2017). Library generation was performed with 5' RACE. The sequencer listed for this sample is Illumina HiSeq 2500. A second roughly 6 to 12 cycle PCR used a sample-barcoded 5' primer and a J-beta primer mix. In-frame beta chains were kept once TCRdb had trimmed the public reads at Q25 with fastp and called clones with MiXCR. A single entry per CDR3 protein holds the most common genes and DNA from its merged rows. The sample contains 600,000 to 650,000 distinct CDR3 sequences, roughly 58% of them found a single time. 30% to 45% of the sample rests with the top ten. Source material: blood. These receptors all stem from a man between 60 and 75 years old in good health.

The rearrangement uses TRBV29-1 and TRBJ2-7; 9 bases match TRBD1. The V and J ends lost 6 bases and 10 bases, in that order; junction bases with no gene match: 13. The CDR3 is made up of 13 amino acids. Germline lookup yields CDR1 SQVTM and CDR2 ANQGSEA. CDR3 bases: TGCAGCGTAACCGGGACAGGGCTCAATACCCAGTACTTC. Protein sequence: CSVTGTGLNTQYF.

This clonotype has ten or more counts. J is TRBJ2-5 and V is TRBV5-4; D is perhaps TRBD2 (5 bases). Germline CDR1 SGHNT, CDR2 YYREEE (reference sequence). The CDR3 length is 13 residues. Between the trimmed V and J ends, which lost 9 bases and 2 bases, there was a span of 14 bases. The CDR3 region has the DNA TGTGCCACCAGTTACGGGGTACAAGAGACCCAGTACTTC. Its protein product is CATSYGVQETQYF.

The sample holds a few counts of this clonotype. The CDR3 loop reads CAISETYGENEQFF. As DNA, the CDR3 is TGTGCCATCAGTGAGACCTACGGGGAGAATGAGCAGTTCTTC. This chain uses TRBV10-3 with TRBJ2-1; TRBD2 might be the D (5 bases). Germline CDR1 reads ENHRY; CDR2 reads SYGVKD. Deletions cut 2 bases from V and 7 bases from J, with 12 bases between. The CDR3 runs to 14 residues.

The genes are TRBV2 and TRBJ1-2; the match to TRBD1 covers 7 bases. The CDR3 loop spans 14 amino acids. The germline V gene has CDR1 SNHLY and CDR2 FYNNEI. J was trimmed by 0 bases and V by 6 bases; bases with no gene match: 4. CDR3 in amino acids: CASRQQGSNYGYTF. CDR3 DNA: TGTGCCAGCAGACAACAGGGGTCTAACTATGGCTACACCTTC.

By share, this clonotype ranks as medium-sized. The chain employs TRBV27 and TRBJ1-2; D is possibly TRBD1 (5 bases). Deletions cut 6 bases from V and 3 bases from J, with 17 bases between. CDR3 length: 15 residues. CDR1 MNHEY and CDR2 SMNVEV come from the germline V gene (reference sequence). CDR3: CASRALTEIDYGYTF. Written as DNA, the CDR3 is TGTGCCAGCAGGGCTTTGACAGAGATAGACTATGGCTACACCTTC.

The chain recombines TRBV4-2 with TRBJ1-6; D is perhaps TRBD1 (5 bases). Germline lookup yields CDR1 LGHNA and CDR2 YNFKEQ. V lost 4 bases, J lost 15 bases, and 31 bases lay in between. The CDR3 covers 18 residues. DNA of the CDR3: TGTGCCAGCAGCCCTGGGGTGGGACCAGCACTCAAAAGGGTGGACCTCCACTTT. Translating it yields CASSPGVGPALKRVDLHF.

The chain has TRBV4-1 and TRBJ1-5; D is unresolved. V was pared by 0 bases and J by 5 bases, with 11 bases between. The CDR3 contains 15 residues. CDR1 and CDR2 from the germline V gene are MGHRA and YSYEKL. The CDR3, as DNA: TGCGCCAGCAGCCAAGATGGATCTGGGGATCAGCCCCAGCATTTT. This sequence encodes CASSQDGSGDQPQHF.

This clonotype was observed a few times. The V and J genes are TRBV7-2 and TRBJ1-1; D not certain. This CDR3 has 14 residues. Germline V gives CDR1 SGHTA, CDR2 FQGNSA. The ends were cut back, 5 bases at V and 6 bases at J, with 16 bases in the middle. The CDR3 region is CASSPRSNGAEAFF. Here the CDR3 DNA reads TGTGCCAGCAGCCCCCGGTCCAACGGGGCTGAAGCTTTCTTT.

The chain employs TRBV6-5 and TRBJ1-4; perhaps TRBD1 as D (5 bases). CDR3 length: 14 residues. The germline V and J ends were trimmed by 2 bases and 7 bases, with 11 bases remaining between them. Germline V gene lookup returns CDR1 MNHEY and CDR2 SVGAGI. The CDR3 loop reads CASSYGTRGEKLFF. The CDR3 nucleotides read TGTGCCAGCAGTTACGGGACGCGGGGTGAAAAACTGTTTTTT.

This clonotype was detected only a few times. The chain recombines TRBV5-1 with TRBJ2-1; 7 bases line up with TRBD2. Looked up from germline, CDR1 is SGHRS and CDR2 is YFSETQ. The CDR3 extends over 17 amino acids. The trim removed 1 base at V and 0 bases at J, leaving 7 bases unmatched. The CDR3 sequence is CASSLLASGDSYNEQFF. CDR3 sequence (DNA): TGCGCCAGCAGCTTGCTAGCCAGCGGGGACTCCTACAATGAGCAGTTCTTC.

This clonotype was detected many times. This chain links TRBV7-2 with TRBJ2-5, with TRBD2 identical over 14 bases. This CDR3 is 15 amino acids long. V shed 4 bases and J 5 bases; nucleotides not matched to a gene: 3. CDR1 and CDR2 from the germline V gene are SGHTA and FQGNSA. The CDR3 nucleotides are TGTGCCAGCAGCTCTCGGACTAGCGGGAGGGAGACCCAGTACTTC. Translated, it gives CASSSRTSGRETQYF.

The V call is TRBV6-4, the J call TRBJ2-3; 10 bases agree with TRBD1. Losses at the gene ends were 4 bases for V and 7 bases for J; bases not matched to a gene: 5. The CDR3 sequence is 14 residues long. Germline CDR1 MRHNA, CDR2 SNTAGT. CDR3 protein: CASSGGTGDNTQYF. The CDR3 DNA follows: TGTGCCAGCAGTGGCGGGACAGGGGACAATACGCAGTATTTT.

This clonotype occurred many times. The chain has TRBV18 and TRBJ2-5; D possibly corresponds to TRBD1 (6 bases). The CDR3 runs 15 residues. Germline CDR1 and CDR2: KGHSH and LQKENI. V lost 3 bases to trimming and J lost 5 bases, with 16 bases between them. The CDR3 sequence: CASSPLNRDGETQYF. CDR3 DNA: TGTGCCAGCTCACCTCTTAACAGGGACGGGGAGACCCAGTACTTC.

The chain combines TRBV6-6 with TRBJ2-7; 9 bases align to TRBD2. V gave up 5 bases and J gave up 5 bases; unmatched junction bases: 4. The CDR3 is 13 amino acids. Germline CDR1 and CDR2: MNHNY and SVGAGI (reference sequence). CDR3 in amino acids: CASSGTSRHEQYF. The CDR3 DNA sequence: TGTGCCAGCAGTGGGACTAGCCGCCACGAGCAGTACTTC.

This chain uses TRBV20-1 with TRBJ2-5; 10 bases line up with TRBD1. With V trimmed by 6 bases and J by 7 bases, 20 bases remained unmatched. The CDR3 is 17 amino acids. Germline CDR1 DFQATT, CDR2 SNEGSKA (reference sequence). Here the CDR3 DNA reads TGCAGTGCCCTAGCAAGGGACAGGGGCCTTGGGGGTCGGACCCAGTACTTC. As protein: CSALARDRGLGGRTQYF.

The J gene is TRBJ2-2, the V gene TRBV5-1; D perhaps matches TRBD2 (5 bases). CDR1 is SGHRS, CDR2 YFSETQ, per germline. V shed 5 bases and J shed 3 bases, with 14 bases lying between them. This CDR3 is 15 amino acids long. The CDR3 region is CASRQEGTDTGELFF. CDR3 DNA sequence: TGCGCCAGCAGACAAGAGGGAACCGACACCGGGGAGCTGTTTTTT.

This sequence joins TRBV20-1 and TRBJ1-6; 7 positions agree with TRBD1. CDR3 length: 16 amino acids. The trim removed 0 bases at V and 4 bases at J, leaving 6 bases unmatched. Germline lookup yields CDR1 DFQATT and CDR2 SNEGSKA (reference sequence). The CDR3 DNA reads TGCAGTGCTAGAGATCCTCGGACAGGTTATAATTCACCCCTCCACTTT. Amino acids: CSARDPRTGYNSPLHF.

This chain joins TRBV20-1 and TRBJ2-5; 8 bases line up with TRBD1. The DNA end is a closer match to TRBJ2-7, so the J assignment may be wrong. From germline, CDR1 is DFQATT and CDR2 SNEGSKA (reference sequence). CDR3 length: 15 amino acids. Here the CDR3 reads CSARDLGRGQGEQYF. In DNA form, the CDR3 reads TGCAGTGCTAGAGATCTGGGCAGGGGGCAGGGCGAGCAGTACTTC.

The genes are TRBV2 and TRBJ1-5; D unresolved. The germline V gene encodes CDR1 SNHLY and CDR2 FYNNEI. V was shortened by 11 bases and J by 1 base, with 12 bases between the two germline ends. This CDR3 spans 13 amino acids. The CDR3 here is CASRAGSNQPQHF. Here the CDR3 DNA reads TGTGCCTCACGTGCGGGGAGCAATCAGCCCCAGCATTTT.

The V gene is TRBV5-5, the J gene TRBJ2-1; TRBD2 aligns across 16 bases. V shed 6 bases, J shed 2 bases, and the junction held 11 bases outside the gene matches. The CDR3 has 19 residues. Germline assignment: CDR1 SGHKS and CDR2 YYEKEE (reference sequence). Here the CDR3 DNA reads TGTGCCAGCATGACCGGGACTAGCGGGGGGGTAGGCCCCTACAATGAGCAGTTCTTC. The encoded protein is CASMTGTSGGVGPYNEQFF.

DNA of the CDR3: TGCGCCAGCAGCTTGGAGGAACACGGACGCAGCTCCTACAATGAGCAGTTCTTC. Translated: CASSLEEHGRSSYNEQFF. The chain combines TRBV5-1 with TRBJ2-1; D gene uncertain. Trimming removed 0 bases at V and 0 bases at J, with 16 bases between. The CDR3 is made up of 18 amino acids. Per the germline V gene, CDR1 is SGHRS and CDR2 is YFSETQ.

In this sample, this clonotype turned up a few times. The rearrangement links TRBV9 to TRBJ1-2, with a tentative D call TRBD1 (5 bases). In germline, CDR1 is SGDLS, CDR2 YYNGEE. Trimming removed 0 bases from V and 0 bases from J, with 9 bases in between. The CDR3 length is 15 residues. The CDR3 loop reads CASSVGTQPNYGYTF. Written as DNA, the CDR3 is TGTGCCAGCAGCGTAGGGACACAACCTAACTATGGCTACACCTTC. The entire variable domain, with the rest obtained from reference TRBV9 and TRBJ1-2, is as follows: DSGVTQTPKHLITATGQRVTLRCSPRSGDLSVYWYQQSLDQGLQFLIQYYNGEERAKGNILERFSAQQFPDLHSELNLSSLELGDSALYFCASSVGTQPNYGYTFGSGTRLTVV.

This clonotype was seen more than once but under ten times. The chain couples TRBV27 to TRBJ2-5; tentatively, D is TRBD2 (5 bases). V was clipped by 5 bases and J by 2 bases, with 15 bases between them. From germline, CDR1 is MNHEY and CDR2 SMNVEV (reference sequence). The CDR3 consists of 15 residues. For the CDR3, the DNA is TGTGCCAGCAGTGGGAGCCGACGTTGGCAAGAGACCCAGTACTTC. It is translated as CASSGSRRWQETQYF.

The rearrangement uses TRBV4-1 and TRBJ2-1, with D possibly matching TRBD1 (5 bases). The V end was cut by 0 bases, the J end by 0 bases, with 12 bases between. The CDR3 is 17 residues long. In germline, CDR1 is MGHRA, CDR2 YSYEKL. Here the CDR3 DNA reads TGCGCCAGCAGCCAAGATGGACACTCGAGCTCCTACAATGAGCAGTTCTTC. This encodes CASSQDGHSSSYNEQFF.

The V and J genes are TRBV7-9 and TRBJ2-1; D gene ambiguous. The J call may not be correct, given that the DNA end is closer to TRBJ2-7. CDR1 SEHNR and CDR2 FQNEAQ come from the germline V gene (reference sequence). This CDR3 is 15 amino acids long. The CDR3 region has the DNA TGTGCCAGCAGCGCAACAGCGAGCTCCTACAATGAGCAGTACTTC. This gives the protein CASSATASSYNEQYF.

This clonotype has just a few counts. The CDR3 loop is CASSFWDGPLHF. The CDR3 DNA reads TGTGCCAGCAGTTTTTGGGATGGACCCCTCCACTTT. V usage is TRBV27 and J usage is TRBJ1-6; D is uncertain. CDR1 is MNHEY, CDR2 SMNVEV, per germline (reference sequence). This CDR3 comprises 12 residues. V dropped 3 bases and J dropped 12 bases, with 9 bases sitting between them.

This chain connects TRBV28 to TRBJ1-1; D perhaps matches TRBD1 (6 bases). Germline V gives CDR1 MDHEN, CDR2 SYDVKM. The V and J ends lost 4 bases and 11 bases respectively, with 14 bases between them. This CDR3 is 12 amino acids long. CDR3 in amino acids: CASSSQGREAFF. CDR3 bases: TGTGCCAGCAGTTCTCAGGGGCGCGAGGCTTTCTTT.